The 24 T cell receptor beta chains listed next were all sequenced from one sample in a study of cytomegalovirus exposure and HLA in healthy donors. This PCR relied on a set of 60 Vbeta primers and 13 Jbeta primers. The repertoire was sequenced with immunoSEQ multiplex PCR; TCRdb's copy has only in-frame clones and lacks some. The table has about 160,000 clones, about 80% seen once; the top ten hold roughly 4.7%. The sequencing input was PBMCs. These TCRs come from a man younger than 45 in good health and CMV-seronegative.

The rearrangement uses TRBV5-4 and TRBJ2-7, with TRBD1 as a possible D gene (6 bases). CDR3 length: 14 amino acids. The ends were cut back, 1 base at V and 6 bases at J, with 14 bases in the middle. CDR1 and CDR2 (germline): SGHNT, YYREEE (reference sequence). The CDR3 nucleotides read TGTGCCAGCAGCTTGCAGGGGATCCAAGGCGAGCAGTACTTC. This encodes CASSLQGIQGEQYF.

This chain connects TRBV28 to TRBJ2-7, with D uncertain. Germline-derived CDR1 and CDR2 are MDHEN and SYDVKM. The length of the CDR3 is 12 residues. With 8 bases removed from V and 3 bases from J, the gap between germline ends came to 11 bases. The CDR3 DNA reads TGTGCCAGCTTCTCGAACTTCTACGAGCAGTACTTC. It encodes CASFSNFYEQYF.

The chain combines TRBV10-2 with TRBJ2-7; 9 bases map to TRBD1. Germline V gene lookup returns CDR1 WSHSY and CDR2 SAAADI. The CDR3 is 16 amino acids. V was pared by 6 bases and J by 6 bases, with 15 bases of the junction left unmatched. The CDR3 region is CASSAYPGTGRSEQYF. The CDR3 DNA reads TGCGCCAGCAGCGCCTACCCCGGGACAGGGCGGTCCGAGCAGTACTTC.

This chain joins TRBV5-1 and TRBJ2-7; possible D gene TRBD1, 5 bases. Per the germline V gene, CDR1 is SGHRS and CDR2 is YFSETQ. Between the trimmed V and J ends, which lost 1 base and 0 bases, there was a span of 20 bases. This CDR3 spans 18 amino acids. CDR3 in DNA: TGCGCCAGCAGCTTGACGGCCCCTCAGACAGTGGACTCCTACGAGCAGTACTTC. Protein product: CASSLTAPQTVDSYEQYF.

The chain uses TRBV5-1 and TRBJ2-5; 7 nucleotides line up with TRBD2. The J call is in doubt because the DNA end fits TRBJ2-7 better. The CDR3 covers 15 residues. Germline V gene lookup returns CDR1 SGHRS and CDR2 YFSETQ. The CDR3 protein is CASSKWEGRSYEQYF. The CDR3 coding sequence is TGCGCCAGCAGCAAATGGGAGGGCCGTAGCTACGAGCAGTACTTC.

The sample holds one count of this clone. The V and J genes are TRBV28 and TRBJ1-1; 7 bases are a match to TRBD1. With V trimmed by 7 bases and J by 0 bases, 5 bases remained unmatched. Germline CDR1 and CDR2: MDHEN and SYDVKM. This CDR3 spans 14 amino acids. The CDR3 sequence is CASTRDSLNTEAFF. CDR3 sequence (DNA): TGTGCCAGCACCCGGGACAGTCTGAACACTGAAGCTTTCTTT.

The CDR3 loop reads CASSPRVKTYQETQYF. CDR3 DNA sequence: TGTGCCAGCAGCCCGCGGGTGAAGACGTACCAAGAGACCCAGTACTTC. The chain is built from TRBV7-9 and TRBJ2-5, with D possibly TRBD2 on 5 matching bases. Germline-derived CDR1 and CDR2 are SEHNR and FQNEAQ (reference sequence). CDR3 length equals 16 residues. The ends were cut back, 5 bases at V and 0 bases at J, with 16 bases in the middle.

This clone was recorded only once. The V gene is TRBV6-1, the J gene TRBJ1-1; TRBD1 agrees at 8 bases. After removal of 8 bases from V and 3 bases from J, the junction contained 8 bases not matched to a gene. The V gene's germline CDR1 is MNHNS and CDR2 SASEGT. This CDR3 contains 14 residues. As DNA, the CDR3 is TGTGCCAGCCGAACGACAGGGGCGTACACTGAAGCTTTCTTT. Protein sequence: CASRTTGAYTEAFF.

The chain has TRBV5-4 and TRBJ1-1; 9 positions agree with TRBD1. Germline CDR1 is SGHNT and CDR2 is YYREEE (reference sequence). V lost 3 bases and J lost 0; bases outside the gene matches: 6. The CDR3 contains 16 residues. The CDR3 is CASSSSGTGLNTEAFF. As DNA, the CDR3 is TGTGCCAGCAGCTCCTCCGGGACAGGGCTGAACACTGAAGCTTTCTTT.

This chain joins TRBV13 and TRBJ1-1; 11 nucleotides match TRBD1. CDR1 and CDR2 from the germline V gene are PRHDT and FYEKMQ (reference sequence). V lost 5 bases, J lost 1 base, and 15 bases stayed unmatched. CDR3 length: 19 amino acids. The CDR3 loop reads CASSQLKYTGQGGNTEAFF. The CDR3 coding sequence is TGTGCCAGCAGCCAACTAAAATACACGGGACAGGGGGGGAACACTGAAGCTTTCTTT.

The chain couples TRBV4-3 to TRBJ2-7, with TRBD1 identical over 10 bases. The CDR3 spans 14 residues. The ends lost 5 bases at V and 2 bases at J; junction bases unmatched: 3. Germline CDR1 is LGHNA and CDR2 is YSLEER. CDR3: CASSSGTGAYEQYF. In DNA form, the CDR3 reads TGCGCCAGCAGCTCCGGGACAGGGGCCTACGAGCAGTACTTC.

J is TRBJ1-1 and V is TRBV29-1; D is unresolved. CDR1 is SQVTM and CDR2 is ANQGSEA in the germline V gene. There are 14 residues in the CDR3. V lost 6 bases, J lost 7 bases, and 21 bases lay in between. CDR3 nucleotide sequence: TGCAGCGTCGTAAAGAGCCCGGGGTACAGTGAAGCTTTCTTT. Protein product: CSVVKSPGYSEAFF.

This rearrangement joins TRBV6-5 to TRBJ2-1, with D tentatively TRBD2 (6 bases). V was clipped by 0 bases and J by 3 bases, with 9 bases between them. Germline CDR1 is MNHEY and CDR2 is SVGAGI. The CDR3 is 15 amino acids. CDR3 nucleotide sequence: TGTGCCAGCAGTTACTCTCCGGGACTCTACAATGAGCAGTTCTTC. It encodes CASSYSPGLYNEQFF.

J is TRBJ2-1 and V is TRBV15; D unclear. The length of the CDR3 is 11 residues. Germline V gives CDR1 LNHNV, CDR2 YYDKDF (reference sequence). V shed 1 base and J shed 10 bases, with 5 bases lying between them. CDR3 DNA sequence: TGTGCCACCAGCAGAGTAGAGGAGCAGTTCTTC. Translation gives CATSRVEEQFF.

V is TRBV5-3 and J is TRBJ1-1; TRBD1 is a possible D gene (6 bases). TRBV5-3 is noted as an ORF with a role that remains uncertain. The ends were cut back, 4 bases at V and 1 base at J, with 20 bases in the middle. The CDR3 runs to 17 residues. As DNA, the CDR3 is TGTGCCAGAAGCGACCGTCCAGGGGATCGGAGGAACACTGAAGCTTTCTTT. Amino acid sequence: CARSDRPGDRRNTEAFF.

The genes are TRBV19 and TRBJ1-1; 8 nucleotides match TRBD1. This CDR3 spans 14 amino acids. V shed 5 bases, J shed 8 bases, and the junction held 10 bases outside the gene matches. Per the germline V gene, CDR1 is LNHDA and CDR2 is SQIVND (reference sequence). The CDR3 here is CASSAPAGGEEAFF. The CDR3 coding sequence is TGTGCCAGTAGTGCCCCGGCAGGGGGCGAGGAAGCTTTCTTT.

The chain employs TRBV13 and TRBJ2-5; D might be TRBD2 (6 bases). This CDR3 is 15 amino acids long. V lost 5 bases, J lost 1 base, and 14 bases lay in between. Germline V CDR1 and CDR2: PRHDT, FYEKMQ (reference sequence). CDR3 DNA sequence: TGTGCCAGCAGCCCGGCAGGGACTCTCCAAGAGACCCAGTACTTC. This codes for CASSPAGTLQETQYF.

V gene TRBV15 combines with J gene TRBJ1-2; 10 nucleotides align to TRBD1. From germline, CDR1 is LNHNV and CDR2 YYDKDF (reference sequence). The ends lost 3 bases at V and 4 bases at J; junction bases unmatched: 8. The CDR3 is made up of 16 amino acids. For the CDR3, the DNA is TGTGCCACCAGCAGGACAGGGGGCGCATGGCCCTATGGCTACACCTTC. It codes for CATSRTGGAWPYGYTF.

Here the CDR3 reads CASSNRGRIGNTIYF. DNA of the CDR3: TGTGCCAGCAGTAACAGGGGGAGGATTGGAAACACCATATATTTT. V is TRBV6-5 and J is TRBJ1-3; 8 nucleotides line up with TRBD1. CDR3 length: 15 residues. Losses at the gene ends were 5 bases for V and 3 bases for J; bases not matched to a gene: 6. The V gene's germline CDR1 is MNHEY and CDR2 SVGAGI.

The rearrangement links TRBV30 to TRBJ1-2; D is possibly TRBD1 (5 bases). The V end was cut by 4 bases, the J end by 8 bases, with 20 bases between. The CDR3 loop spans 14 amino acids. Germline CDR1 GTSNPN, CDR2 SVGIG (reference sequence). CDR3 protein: CAWTSQTVPGGYTF. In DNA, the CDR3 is TGTGCCTGGACCTCCCAGACAGTCCCCGGGGGCTACACCTTC.

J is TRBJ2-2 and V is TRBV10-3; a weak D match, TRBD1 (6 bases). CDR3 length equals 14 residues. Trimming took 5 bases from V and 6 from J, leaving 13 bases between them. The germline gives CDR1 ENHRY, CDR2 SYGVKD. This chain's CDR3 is CAISTGLVAGELFF. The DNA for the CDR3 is TGTGCCATCAGTACAGGGTTGGTGGCCGGGGAGCTGTTTTTT.

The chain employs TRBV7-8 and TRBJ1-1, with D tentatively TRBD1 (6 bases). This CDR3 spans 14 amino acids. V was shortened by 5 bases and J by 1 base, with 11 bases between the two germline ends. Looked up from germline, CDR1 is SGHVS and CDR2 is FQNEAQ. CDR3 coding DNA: TGTGCCAGCAGCCAACAGGGTTGGAACACTGAAGCTTTCTTT. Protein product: CASSQQGWNTEAFF.

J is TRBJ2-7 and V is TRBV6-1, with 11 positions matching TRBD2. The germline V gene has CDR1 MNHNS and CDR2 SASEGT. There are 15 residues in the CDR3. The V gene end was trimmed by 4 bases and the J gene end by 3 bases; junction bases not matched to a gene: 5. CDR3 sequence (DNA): TGTGCCAGCAGTGTTATAGCGGGGGGGATCTACGAGCAGTACTTC. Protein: CASSVIAGGIYEQYF.

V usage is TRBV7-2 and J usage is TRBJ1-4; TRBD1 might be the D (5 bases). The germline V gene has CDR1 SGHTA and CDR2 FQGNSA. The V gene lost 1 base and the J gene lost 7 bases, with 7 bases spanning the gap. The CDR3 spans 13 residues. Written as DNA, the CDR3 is TGTGCCAGCAGCTTAGAAGGGGCTGAAAAACTGTTTTTT. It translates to CASSLEGAEKLFF. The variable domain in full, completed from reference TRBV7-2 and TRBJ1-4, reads GAGVSQSPSNKVTEKGKDVELRCDPISGHTALYWYRQSLGQGLEFLIYFQGNSAPDKSGLPSDRFSAERTGGSVSTLTIQRTQQEDSAVYLCASSLEGAEKLFFGSGTQLSVL.